A single sample gave rise to the 13 T cell receptor beta chains below, sequenced in a study of blood T cells in healthy people across ages. Together with a sample-barcoded 5' primer, a J-beta primer mix was included in a second PCR lasting roughly 6 to 12 cycles. From the 5' RACE reads, TCRdb called clonotypes with MiXCR, one entry per CDR3 protein. The sample carries about 640,000 distinct CDR3 sequences, roughly 50% recorded once. Input material: blood. The receptor set was obtained from a man in his 60s in good health.

The chain carries TRBV4-1 and TRBJ2-1; TRBD2 is a possible D gene (7 bases). Germline CDR1 reads MGHRA; CDR2 reads YSYEKL. With 0 bases removed from V and 9 bases from J, the gap between germline ends came to 15 bases. This CDR3 comprises 15 residues. The CDR3, as DNA: TGCGCCAGCAGCCAAGAGGGGGGGCAGCTCGGTGAGCAGTTCTTC. Its translation is CASSQEGGQLGEQFF.

This clonotype has a handful of counts. The chain uses TRBV6-5 and TRBJ2-4; 9 positions agree with TRBD1. This CDR3 comprises 15 residues. CDR1 is MNHEY, CDR2 SVGAGI, per germline. V was pared by 0 bases and J by 6 bases, with 3 bases of the junction left unmatched. CDR3 nucleotide sequence: TGTGCCAGCAGTTACTCCCGGGACAGGGCAAACATTCAGTACTTC. It encodes CASSYSRDRANIQYF.

The chain has TRBV27 and TRBJ2-3; 8 bases are shared with TRBD2. This CDR3 contains 16 residues. Losses at the gene ends were 5 bases for V and 0 bases for J; bases not matched to a gene: 7. Germline CDR1 is MNHEY and CDR2 is SMNVEV (reference sequence). The CDR3 region is CASSGSGATSTDTQYF. Here the CDR3 DNA reads TGTGCCAGCAGTGGTAGCGGGGCTACTAGCACAGATACGCAGTATTTT.

V usage is TRBV10-3 and J usage is TRBJ1-1; D not certain. Germline values: CDR1 ENHRY, CDR2 SYGVKD. V gave up 10 bases and J gave up 2 bases, with 17 bases separating them. This CDR3 is built from 14 residues. In nucleotides, the CDR3 is TGTGCCACCAGAAATTCGGATACTAACACTGAAGCTTTCTTT. As protein: CATRNSDTNTEAFF.

The V and J genes are TRBV2 and TRBJ1-1, with a tentative D call TRBD1 (5 bases). The CDR3 has 13 residues. V lost 6 bases, J lost 0 bases, and 8 bases lay in between. From germline, CDR1 is SNHLY and CDR2 FYNNEI. The CDR3 sequence is CASRVTVNTEAFF. The CDR3 region has the DNA TGTGCCAGCAGGGTGACAGTGAACACTGAAGCTTTCTTT.

The chain combines TRBV5-1 with TRBJ2-5; the D gene is possibly TRBD2 (5 bases). In germline, CDR1 is SGHRS, CDR2 YFSETQ. With 2 bases removed from V and 1 base from J, the gap between germline ends came to 9 bases. This CDR3 region has 14 residues. The CDR3 is CASSFAEVQETQYF. The CDR3 DNA reads as TGCGCCAGCAGCTTCGCGGAGGTCCAAGAGACCCAGTACTTC. Variable domain in full (rest from reference TRBV5-1 and TRBJ2-5): KAGVTQTPRYLIKTRGQQVTLSCSPISGHRSVSWYQQTPGQGLQFLFEYFSETQRNKGNFPGRFSGRQFSNSRSEMNVSTLELGDSALYLCASSFAEVQETQYFGPGTRLLVL.

This rearrangement joins TRBV4-1 to TRBJ2-1, with 14 nucleotides matching TRBD2. Germline CDR1 and CDR2: MGHRA and YSYEKL. The CDR3 contains 15 residues. J was trimmed by 4 bases and V by 6 bases; bases with no gene match: 2. CDR3 nucleotide sequence: TGCGCCAGCAGTCGGACTAGCGGGAGGTACAATGAGCAGTTCTTC. Amino acids: CASSRTSGRYNEQFF.

This chain connects TRBV6-5 to TRBJ1-2, with TRBD1 matching 7 bases. The CDR3 length is 14 residues. CDR1 and CDR2 from the germline V gene are MNHEY and SVGAGI. V dropped 0 bases and J dropped 5; count of bases not matched to a gene: 3. In nucleotides, the CDR3 is TGTGCCAGCAGTTACTCGGGGACAGCGTATGGCTACACCTTC. This translates into CASSYSGTAYGYTF.

This clonotype was counted a few times. V gene TRBV27 combines with J gene TRBJ2-5; TRBD1 matches at 12 bases. This CDR3 region has 14 residues. With 0 bases clipped from V and 13 bases from J, the junction kept 6 bases outside the gene matches. Germline V gene sequence: CDR1 MNHEY, CDR2 SMNVEV (reference sequence). The CDR3 sequence is CASSLSGQGAPSYF. The CDR3, as DNA: TGTGCCAGCAGTTTATCGGGACAGGGGGCGCCTTCGTACTTC.

The genes are TRBV9 and TRBJ2-1; TRBD2 aligns across 15 bases. Germline-derived CDR1 and CDR2 are SGDLS and YYNGEE. The CDR3 sequence is 15 residues long. V gave up 4 bases and J gave up 7 bases; unmatched junction bases: 3. The CDR3 DNA reads TGTGCCAGCAGCCGGACTAGCGGGGGGGTGAATGAGCAGTTCTTC. Its translation is CASSRTSGGVNEQFF.

This sequence joins TRBV20-1 and TRBJ2-5, with TRBD2 matching 8 bases. This CDR3 has 12 residues. V shed 1 base and J 11 bases; nucleotides not matched to a gene: 6. CDR1 is DFQATT, CDR2 SNEGSKA, per germline (reference sequence). This CDR3 reads CSARAERGPQYF. In nucleotides, the CDR3 is TGCAGTGCTAGAGCAGAGCGGGGGCCGCAGTACTTC.

This sequence joins TRBV24-1 and TRBJ2-1, with D uncertain. The tail of the sequence fits TRBJ2-7 better, so the J call may be wrong. There are 18 residues in the CDR3. Germline CDR1 KGHDR, CDR2 SFDVKD. This chain's CDR3 is CATSDSRRHLSSYNEQYF. In DNA form, the CDR3 reads TGTGCCACCAGTGATTCCCGCCGGCACCTAAGCTCCTACAATGAGCAGTACTTC.

This chain uses TRBV12-3 or TRBV12-4 with TRBJ2-5, with 8 bases aligning to TRBD2. J lost 4 bases, V lost 6 bases, and 7 bases had no gene match. This CDR3 region has 14 residues. The CDR3 reads CASSQSGGGETQYF. CDR3 in DNA: TGTGCCAGCAGCCAGAGCGGGGGAGGAGAGACCCAGTACTTC.